This TCR beta chain appears in the sequencing data of a study of molecular identifiers for immune sequencing clone quantification. Trimming removed 4 bases from V and 6 bases from J; junction bases left unmatched: 11. This CDR3 is built from 16 residues. Germline values: CDR1 SEHNR, CDR2 FQNEAQ (reference sequence). This clonotype was observed at least ten times. TCRdb processed the PCR reads anew with MiXCR; each CDR3 protein has one entry. The profile shows under 800,000 distinct CDR3 sequences, over 25% of them singletons. Sequencing used naive CD8+ T cells from blood, with Jurkat cell RNA spiked in. Specified subset: FACS-sorted CD8+CD4-CCR7+CD45RA+ naive T cells. J is TRBJ2-2 and V is TRBV7-9; 7 positions match TRBD2. The origin of this receptor is a human donor in good health. Some libraries in this study had Jurkat cell RNA spiked in. Here the CDR3 DNA reads TGTGCCAGCAGCTCCACCCCCCGGGGGGTTCCCGGGGAGCTGTTTTTT. Protein product: CASSSTPRGVPGELFF.